Presented here are 21 T cell receptor beta chains from one specimen sequenced in a study of blood T cell repertoires in COVID-19. TCRdb keeps only in-frame clones here, not all; method: immunoSEQ multiplex PCR. The sample lists about 29,000 clones; over 75% were seen once. Material: peripheral blood. The receptors derive from a man at least 80 years old with acute or convalescent COVID-19.

V and J are TRBV25-1 and TRBJ2-5; D gene uncertain. The germline V gene has CDR1 MGHDK and CDR2 SYGVNS. Trimming shortened V by 1 base and J by 2 bases, and 8 bases separated the two germline ends. The CDR3 has 14 amino acids. The CDR3 sequence is CASSEFNSQETQYF. CDR3 nucleotide sequence: TGTGCCAGCAGTGAATTTAACAGTCAAGAGACCCAGTACTTC.

This rearrangement joins TRBV29-1 to TRBJ1-2; weak D call: TRBD1 (5 bases). Germline V gene data show CDR1 as SQVTM and CDR2 as ANQGSEA. The germline V and J ends were trimmed by 4 bases and 4 bases, with 10 bases remaining between them. This CDR3 is built from 12 residues. CDR3 bases: TGCAGCGTTGGTCAGGGCAGCTATGGCTACACCTTC. Its protein product is CSVGQGSYGYTF.

The chain has TRBV7-2 and TRBJ2-2, with no clear D. Germline-derived CDR1 and CDR2 are SGHTA and FQGNSA. V lost 5 bases and J lost 0, with 10 bases in between. The CDR3 contains 15 residues. The CDR3 spells CASSPRATNTGELFF. CDR3 sequence (DNA): TGTGCCAGCAGCCCTCGAGCAACGAACACCGGGGAGCTGTTTTTT.

This chain joins TRBV24-1 and TRBJ2-2; the D is unclear. The CDR3 length is 13 residues. Germline-derived CDR1 and CDR2 are KGHDR and SFDVKD. V lost 6 bases and J lost 7, with 11 bases in between. CDR3 coding DNA: TGTGCCACCAGTTCAGCCTGGAGCGGGGAGCTGTTTTTT. It encodes CATSSAWSGELFF.

CDR3 sequence: CATSSAGEWEKLFF. CDR3 DNA: TGTGCCACCAGCAGTGCCGGGGAGTGGGAAAAACTGTTTTTT. The J gene is TRBJ1-4, the V gene TRBV15; D unresolved. The V end lost 3 bases, the J end lost 8 bases, and 13 bases lay between the germline ends. From germline, CDR1 is LNHNV and CDR2 YYDKDF (reference sequence). The CDR3 sequence is 14 residues long.

The chain has TRBV5-8 and TRBJ1-4; D might be TRBD1 (5 bases). Between the trimmed V and J ends, which lost 0 bases and 7 bases, there was a span of 10 bases. The CDR3 sequence is 14 residues long. Germline CDR1 reads SGHTS; CDR2 reads YDEGEE. CDR3 sequence (DNA): TGTGCCAGCAGCTTGGTGAGGGGAGGTGAAAAACTGTTTTTT. This encodes CASSLVRGGEKLFF.

This chain links TRBV2 with TRBJ2-7, with D unclear. The V end was cut by 2 bases, the J end by 3 bases, with 11 bases between. Germline V gene data show CDR1 as SNHLY and CDR2 as FYNNEI. This CDR3 spans 14 amino acids. CDR3 loop: CASSETYELYEQYF. The DNA for the CDR3 is TGTGCCAGCAGTGAAACCTACGAGCTCTACGAGCAGTACTTC.

This clone showed up just once. The chain employs TRBV11-2 and TRBJ1-4, with D hard to call. This CDR3 has 12 residues. Trimming took off 7 bases at V and 11 bases at J, with 14 bases between the two ends. Germline CDR1 is SGHAT and CDR2 is FQNNGV. The CDR3 coding sequence is TGTGCCAGCAAAAGAGGGTTAGGGAAACTGTTTTTT. It codes for CASKRGLGKLFF.

V usage is TRBV18 and J usage is TRBJ1-6; the match to TRBD1 covers 7 bases. The CDR3 spans 14 residues. The J segment lost 8 bases and the V segment lost 3 bases, leaving 4 bases of the junction unmatched. Per the germline V gene, CDR1 is KGHSH and CDR2 is LQKENI. CDR3 region: CASSPRDSYSPLHF. Written as DNA, the CDR3 is TGTGCCAGCTCACCCCGGGACAGTTATTCACCCCTCCACTTT.

The chain has TRBV6-5 and TRBJ1-2; TRBD1 is a possible D gene (6 bases). From germline, CDR1 is MNHEY and CDR2 SVGAGI. There are 13 residues in the CDR3. The V gene lost 6 bases and the J gene lost 9 bases, with 17 bases spanning the gap. CDR3 sequence reads: CASRGAVGYSYTF. The CDR3 DNA reads TGTGCCAGCAGGGGGGCCGTAGGTTATAGCTACACCTTC.

The chain links TRBV7-3 to TRBJ2-2; D is possibly TRBD2 (6 bases). CDR1 and CDR2 (germline): SGHTA, FQGTGA. Trimming shortened V by 2 bases and J by 2 bases, and 12 bases separated the two germline ends. CDR3 length equals 16 residues. In DNA, the CDR3 is TGTGCCAGCAGCTTATATGGGACTCTAAACACCGGGGAGCTGTTTTTT. Amino acid sequence: CASSLYGTLNTGELFF. The variable domain in full, with the rest retrieved from reference TRBV7-3 and TRBJ2-2, is GAGVSQTPSNKVTEKGKYVELRCDPISGHTALYWYRQSLGQGPEFLIYFQGTGAADDSGLPNDRFFAVRPEGSVSTLKIQRTERGDSAVYLCASSLYGTLNTGELFFGEGSRLTVL.

This sequence joins TRBV27 and TRBJ2-1; 9 positions agree with TRBD1. V was pared by 3 bases and J by 9 bases, with 9 bases of the junction left unmatched. The germline gives CDR1 MNHEY, CDR2 SMNVEV (reference sequence). This CDR3 contains 15 residues. CDR3 in amino acids: CASSFSGTGSFEQFF. The CDR3 DNA is TGTGCCAGCAGTTTCTCCGGGACAGGGAGCTTTGAGCAGTTCTTC.

The rearrangement joins TRBV11-2 to TRBJ2-2; a weak D match, TRBD1 (5 bases). Per germline, CDR1 SGHAT and CDR2 FQNNGV. The CDR3 has 15 residues. The germline V and J ends were trimmed by 2 bases and 0 bases, with 7 bases remaining between them. The CDR3 loop reads CASSLSGTNTGELFF. The DNA of the CDR3 is TGTGCCAGCAGCTTATCAGGGACGAACACCGGGGAGCTGTTTTTT.

The rearrangement links TRBV5-1 to TRBJ1-2, with D tentatively TRBD1 (5 bases). The CDR3 is 13 amino acids. Trimming removed 4 bases at V and 6 bases at J, with 13 bases between. Germline V gene sequence: CDR1 SGHRS, CDR2 YFSETQ. CDR3 DNA: TGCGCCAGCAGCCGTCTCGGAGGGGATGGCTACACCTTC. This codes for CASSRLGGDGYTF.

The genes are TRBV20-1 and TRBJ2-3; 9 bases match TRBD2. Germline trimming cut 3 bases from V and 3 bases from J; bases unmatched to any gene: 13. The CDR3 totals 17 residues. Germline V gives CDR1 DFQATT, CDR2 SNEGSKA (reference sequence). DNA for the CDR3: TGCAGTGCTAGTCGGCCTAGCGGGGCGGTTCAGACAGATACGCAGTATTTT. Translation: CSASRPSGAVQTDTQYF.

The chain is built from TRBV5-1 and TRBJ1-2; D gene unclear. The V and J ends lost 0 bases and 0 bases respectively, with 3 bases between them. Germline V lookup: CDR1 SGHRS, CDR2 YFSETQ. The CDR3 is 13 residues long. CDR3 coding DNA: TGCGCCAGCAGCTTGGCAACTAACTATGGCTACACCTTC. The encoded protein is CASSLATNYGYTF.

The V and J genes are TRBV18 and TRBJ2-5; D possibly corresponds to TRBD2 (5 bases). V lost 6 bases and J lost 1, with 12 bases in between. CDR1 KGHSH and CDR2 LQKENI come from the germline V gene. This CDR3 is 14 amino acids long. The CDR3: CASSLGLRQETQYF. In DNA form, the CDR3 reads TGTGCCAGCTCCCTCGGACTCCGCCAAGAGACCCAGTACTTC.

The CDR3 coding sequence is TGTGCCAGCACCCTTACCGTGGCAGTCTCTGGAAACACCATATATTTT. It codes for CASTLTVAVSGNTIYF. V and J are TRBV7-6 and TRBJ1-3; D unresolved. Per germline, CDR1 SGHVS and CDR2 FNYEAQ. The CDR3 is 16 amino acids. V was clipped by 7 bases and J by 0 bases, with 16 bases between them.

V gene TRBV19 combines with J gene TRBJ1-4; maybe TRBD1 (5 bases). The CDR3 spans 14 residues. CDR1 is LNHDA and CDR2 is SQIVND in the germline V gene (reference sequence). The V end was cut by 6 bases, the J end by 6 bases, with 14 bases between. CDR3 in amino acids: CASREGPGDEKLFF. The CDR3 DNA is TGTGCCAGTAGAGAGGGTCCGGGGGATGAAAAACTGTTTTTT.

The chain is built from TRBV5-1 and TRBJ2-1; D is perhaps TRBD1 (5 bases). There are 14 residues in the CDR3. Germline values: CDR1 SGHRS, CDR2 YFSETQ. Trimming removed 3 bases from V and 4 bases from J, with 11 bases in between. CDR3 nucleotides: TGCGCCAGCAGCTCGATGGACACGTACAATGAGCAGTTCTTC. Translated, it gives CASSSMDTYNEQFF.

The V and J genes are TRBV9 and TRBJ2-7, with TRBD1 as a possible D gene (6 bases). CDR3 length equals 15 residues. V lost 3 bases and J lost 2, with 15 bases in between. Per germline, CDR1 SGDLS and CDR2 YYNGEE. The CDR3 region has the DNA TGTGCCAGCAGCGCGGTCAGGGGACCTACCTACGAGCAGTACTTC. It is translated as CASSAVRGPTYEQYF.